Listed here are 9 T cell receptor beta chains from one sample, sequenced in a study of tumor-infiltrating lymphocytes in glioblastoma multiforme. Multiple V-beta primers and a C-beta primer amplified TCRB from RNA. MiXCR was run by TCRdb on the multiplex PCR reads, yielding one entry per CDR3 protein. This table holds almost 20,000 distinct CDR3 sequences, roughly 64% found once. Sequencing was carried out using peripheral blood. All receptors derive from a male donor with glioblastoma.

This clonotype is a singleton in its sample. Germline is not matched at one junction end, which may reflect a read error. The chain uses TRBV7-9 and TRBJ2-6, with D perhaps assigned TRBD1 or TRBD2 (5 bases each). There are 16 residues in the CDR3. Germline V CDR1 and CDR2: SEHNR, FQNEAQ (reference sequence). The CDR3 protein is CASSLRGSSGANVPTF. As DNA, the CDR3 is TGTGCCAGCAGCCTAAGAGGGAGCTCTGGGGCCAACGTCCCGACTTTC.

The genes are TRBV11-3 and TRBJ2-1; D may be TRBD1 (5 bases). Germline CDR1 and CDR2: SGHNT and YENEEA. V was shortened by 4 bases and J by 7 bases, with 11 bases between the two germline ends. The CDR3 length is 13 residues. CDR3 DNA: TGTGCCAGCAGCTCTGGTAGGGGTAATGAGCAGTTCTTC. The encoded protein is CASSSGRGNEQFF.

Details on this clonotype: The junction departs from the called germline gene at one end, perhaps through a read error. The chain uses TRBV11-2 and TRBJ2-1; the D gene is possibly TRBD2 (5 bases). From germline, CDR1 is SGHAT and CDR2 FQNNGV. This CDR3 is built from 15 residues. The DNA of the CDR3 is TGTGCCAGCAGCCCCTTGTTGGGAGTCCACAATAAGCAGTTCTTC. This codes for CASSPLLGVHNKQFF.

This clonotype was seen at least ten times. The chain carries TRBV11-1 and TRBJ2-1, with D perhaps matching TRBD1 or TRBD2 (5 bases each). Germline V gene data show CDR1 as SGHAT and CDR2 as FQDESV (reference sequence). There are 17 residues in the CDR3. V was clipped by 5 bases and J by 0 bases, with 17 bases between them. The CDR3 bases are TGTGCCAGCAGCGACCGGGGCCCTAGGAGCTCCTACAATGAGCAGTTCTTC. This gives the protein CASSDRGPRSSYNEQFF.

Regarding this clonotype: Mismatch with germline at one junction end may stem from a read error. V gene TRBV12-3 or TRBV12-4 combines with J gene TRBJ2-7; D is possibly TRBD1 (5 bases). This CDR3 spans 15 amino acids. CDR3 nucleotides: TGTGCTAGCAGTTTAGAGGCAGGGCTCCCCTACGAGCAGTACTTC. It yields the protein CASSLEAGLPYEQYF.

This clonotype is classed as medium-sized. This rearrangement joins TRBV29-1 to TRBJ1-2, with D possibly matching TRBD1 (5 bases). V was cut by 7 bases and J by 4 bases, with 13 bases left in between. Germline V gene data show CDR1 as SQVTM and CDR2 as ANQGSEA. This CDR3 is 12 amino acids long. The CDR3 loop is CSAGDGSYGYTF. The CDR3 region has the DNA TGCAGCGCGGGGGACGGGTCCTATGGCTACACCTTC.

There are a few counts of this clonotype. The rearrangement joins TRBV6-2 or TRBV6-3 to TRBJ1-2; 7 bases are a match to TRBD1. CDR3 length: 14 residues. The ends lost 5 bases at V and 7 bases at J; junction bases unmatched: 10. Per germline, CDR1 MNHEY and CDR2 SVGEGT. The CDR3 DNA sequence: TGTGCCAGCAGTCCGGGACAGCGATTCTGTGGCTACACCTTC. Translation: CASSPGQRFCGYTF.

This clonotype was counted between two and nine times. The junction shows a germline mismatch at one end, possibly a read error. CDR3 nucleotides: TGTGCCAGCAGCCTAGGACCGGGGCAATACTATGGCTACGCCTTC. Protein product: CASSLGPGQYYGYAF. The chain is built from TRBV11-2 and TRBJ1-2; D is perhaps TRBD1 (5 bases). The CDR3 loop spans 15 amino acids. Germline loops: CDR1 SGHAT, CDR2 FQNNGV.

In this sample, this clonotype turned up many times. The chain uses TRBV10-1 and TRBJ2-7; 9 bases agree with TRBD2. Trimming cost V 5 bases and J 5 bases; bases outside gene matches: 7. Germline CDR1 and CDR2: WNHNN and SYGVQD (reference sequence). The length of the CDR3 is 14 residues. DNA of the CDR3: TGCGCCAGCAGTCCCTCTCTAGCGGGAAACGAGCAGTACTTC. This translates into CASSPSLAGNEQYF.